One and the same sample provided the 6 T cell receptor beta chains below, sequenced in a study of T cells in pancreatic ductal adenocarcinoma. No neoadjuvant therapy was given to the selected pancreatic ductal adenocarcinoma patients before their surgery. Libraries were prepared by immunoSEQ multiplex PCR; TCRdb keeps only in-frame clonotypes and omits some of them. The data contain about 97,000 clones, roughly 95% of them singletons. Sequencing used PBMCs. The receptors derive from a human donor with pancreatic ductal adenocarcinoma.

The chain employs TRBV19 and TRBJ2-7; 12 positions match TRBD2. Trimming took 5 bases from V and 4 from J; bases not matched to a gene: 6. This CDR3 is built from 15 residues. Germline values: CDR1 LNHDA, CDR2 SQIVND (reference sequence). CDR3 nucleotides: TGTGCCAGTAGTCTCAGACTAGCGGGAGCTTACGAGCAGTACTTC. Encoded protein: CASSLRLAGAYEQYF.

V gene TRBV9 combines with J gene TRBJ2-7; 11 bases map to TRBD1. The junction had 6 bases not matched to a gene; V was cut back by 0 bases and J by 4 bases. The CDR3 consists of 16 residues. Germline CDR1 SGDLS, CDR2 YYNGEE. The CDR3 sequence is CASSVGLGQGGYEQYF. In DNA form, the CDR3 reads TGTGCCAGCAGCGTAGGTCTGGGACAGGGGGGTTACGAGCAGTACTTC.

As concerns this clone: The identical CDR3 is also encoded by other nucleotide sequences in the sample. The chain uses TRBV7-3 and TRBJ2-2; TRBD2 agrees at 7 bases. Losses at the gene ends were 1 base for V and 5 bases for J; bases not matched to a gene: 4. This CDR3 has 15 residues. Germline V gene data show CDR1 as SGHTA and CDR2 as FQGTGA. The CDR3 spells CASSLRAGVTGELFF. The CDR3 DNA is TGTGCCAGCAGCTTAAGGGCGGGAGTTACCGGGGAGCTGTTTTTT.

The V call is TRBV10-3, the J call TRBJ1-1, with D uncertain. Per germline, CDR1 ENHRY and CDR2 SYGVKD. This CDR3 has 14 residues. Trimming removed 3 bases from V and 5 bases from J, with 13 bases in between. The CDR3 sequence is CAISDDGGVTEAFF. The CDR3 region has the DNA TGTGCCATCAGTGACGATGGCGGGGTTACTGAAGCTTTCTTT.

The count of this clone is one. The chain couples TRBV4-2 to TRBJ1-5, with D unresolved. V lost 0 bases, J lost 2 bases, and 14 bases lay in between. There are 17 residues in the CDR3. Looked up from germline, CDR1 is LGHNA and CDR2 is YNFKEQ. The CDR3 is CASSQELGGEGNQPQHF. The CDR3 coding sequence is TGTGCCAGCAGCCAAGAATTGGGCGGGGAGGGCAATCAGCCCCAGCATTTT.

This chain links TRBV18 with TRBJ2-2, with TRBD1 identical over 7 bases. CDR1 is KGHSH, CDR2 LQKENI, per germline. The junction had 5 bases not matched to a gene; V was cut back by 3 bases and J by 4 bases. The CDR3 sequence is 15 residues long. CDR3 DNA: TGTGCCAGCTCACCCCAGGGGGACAGCACCGGGGAGCTGTTTTTT. Protein product: CASSPQGDSTGELFF.